These 4 T cell receptor beta chains share one sample of origin, sequenced in a study of CD8 T cells in ankylosing spondylitis. Via MiXCR, TCRdb re-called the 5' RACE reads, giving one row per CDR3 protein. The sample has 250,000 to 400,000 distinct CDR3 sequences, 9.5% to 13% seen once; the top ten hold 9.1%. Sequencing was carried out using blood, either unsorted or a sorted T cell fraction (not recorded which). These receptor sequences come from a female donor with ankylosing spondylitis or in good health (not recorded which).

This clonotype was counted only a few times. This chain links TRBV20-1 with TRBJ2-1; 7 nucleotides match TRBD2. The germline V gene encodes CDR1 DFQATT and CDR2 SNEGSKA (reference sequence). The V segment lost 0 bases and the J segment 3 bases; nucleotides outside the gene matches: 11. The CDR3 is 17 amino acids. The CDR3 sequence is CSARDRLAGVLYNEQFF. In DNA form, the CDR3 reads TGCAGTGCTAGAGACCGACTCGCGGGAGTTCTCTACAATGAGCAGTTCTTC.

This clonotype has ten or more counts. V is TRBV12-3 or TRBV12-4 and J is TRBJ1-5; D ambiguous. The V end lost 3 bases, the J end lost 3 bases, and 9 bases lay between the germline ends. CDR3 length: 14 amino acids. The CDR3 loop is CASSFGLFNQPQHF. The DNA for the CDR3 is TGTGCCAGCAGTTTCGGGCTGTTCAATCAGCCCCAGCATTTT.

This clonotype was counted many times. The chain combines TRBV20-1 with TRBJ1-2; D gene unclear. Germline lookup yields CDR1 DFQATT and CDR2 SNEGSKA (reference sequence). CDR3 length: 12 residues. Trimming removed 3 bases from V and 5 bases from J, with 10 bases in between. The CDR3 nucleotides read TGCAGTGCTAGTTCCGGGTGGTATGGCTACACCTTC. It translates to CSASSGWYGYTF.

This clonotype was picked up many times. The chain is built from TRBV29-1 and TRBJ2-7, with D possibly being TRBD1 or TRBD2 (5 bases each). Germline V gene data show CDR1 as SQVTM and CDR2 as ANQGSEA. The CDR3 consists of 11 residues. Trimming removed 7 bases from V and 7 bases from J, with 14 bases in between. CDR3 DNA sequence: TGCAGCGCCGCTGAGGGGTTTGAGCAGTACTTC. This sequence encodes CSAAEGFEQYF.